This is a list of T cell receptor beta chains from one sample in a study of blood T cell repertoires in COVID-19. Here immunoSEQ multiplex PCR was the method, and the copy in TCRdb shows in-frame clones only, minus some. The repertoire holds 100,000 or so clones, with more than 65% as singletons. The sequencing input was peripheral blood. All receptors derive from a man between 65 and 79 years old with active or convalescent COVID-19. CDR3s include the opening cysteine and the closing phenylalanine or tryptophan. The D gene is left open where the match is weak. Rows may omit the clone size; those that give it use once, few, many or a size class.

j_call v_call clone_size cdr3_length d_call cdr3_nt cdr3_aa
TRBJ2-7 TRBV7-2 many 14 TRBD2 TGTGCCAGCAGCTTTGGTGCGGGAGGTGGCGAGCAGTACTTC CASSFGAGGGEQYF
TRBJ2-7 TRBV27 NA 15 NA TGTGCCAGCAGTTCCACAGCTTATGCGCCCTACGAGCAGTACTTC CASSSTAYAPYEQYF
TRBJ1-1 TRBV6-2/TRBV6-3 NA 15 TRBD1 TGTGCCAGCAGTCAGGGACAGGTAACGAACACTGAAGCTTTCTTT CASSQGQVTNTEAFF
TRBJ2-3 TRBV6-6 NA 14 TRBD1 TGTGCCAGCGCCGGGACAGTTTACACAGATACGCAGTATTTT CASAGTVYTDTQYF
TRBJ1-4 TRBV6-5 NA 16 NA TGTGCCAGCAGTTACGTGCCAGGGCAAGTGGAGGAAAAACTGTTTTTT CASSYVPGQVEEKLFF
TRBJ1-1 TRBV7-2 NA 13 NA TGTGCCAGCAGCTTCCAACAAAACACTGAAGCTTTCTTT CASSFQQNTEAFF
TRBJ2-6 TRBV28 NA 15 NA TGTGCCAGCAGCACGTACAGCTCTGGGGCCAACGTCCTGACTTTC CASSTYSSGANVLTF
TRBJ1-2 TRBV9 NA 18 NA TGTGCCAGCAGCGTAACTCCCCAACCGGGGACTTCCGAGTATGGCTACACCTTC CASSVTPQPGTSEYGYTF
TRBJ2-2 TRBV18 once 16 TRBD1 TGTGCCAGCTCACCATTACGGGACAGTAACACCGGGGAGCTGTTTTTT CASSPLRDSNTGELFF
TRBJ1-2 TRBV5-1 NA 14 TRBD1 TGCGCCAGCAGCCCGACAGGGTACGACCTTGGCTACACCTTC CASSPTGYDLGYTF
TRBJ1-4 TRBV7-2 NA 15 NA TGTGCCAGCAGCTCAGAGGGCGCAGCTAATGAAAAACTGTTTTTT CASSSEGAANEKLFF
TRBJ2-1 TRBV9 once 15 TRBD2 TGTGCCAGCTTCCTACTAGCGGGAGATACAAATGAGCAGTTCTTC CASFLLAGDTNEQFF
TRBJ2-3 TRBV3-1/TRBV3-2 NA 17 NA TGTGCCAGCAGCCAAACCACTAAGGGGGATGGCGCAGATACGCAGTATTTT CASSQTTKGDGADTQYF
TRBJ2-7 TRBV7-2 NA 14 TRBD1 TGTGCCAGCAGAAAAACAGGGGGCGCGGACGAGCAGTACTTC CASRKTGGADEQYF
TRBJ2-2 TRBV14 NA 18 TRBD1 TGTGCCAGCAGCCAAGTAAGAACGTGGACAGGTTGGACCGGGGAGCTGTTTTTT CASSQVRTWTGWTGELFF
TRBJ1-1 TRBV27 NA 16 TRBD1 TGTGCCAGCGTAAGGACAGGGGGCTCGGTGAACACTGAAGCTTTCTTT CASVRTGGSVNTEAFF
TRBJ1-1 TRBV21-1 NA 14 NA TGTGCCAGCAGCATCAGGGACAGACACCTATGGGCTTTCTTT CASSIRDRHLWAFF
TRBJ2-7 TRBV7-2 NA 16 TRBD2 TGTGCCAGCAGCGACGGACTAGCGGGAGGAACGGACGAGCAGTACTTC CASSDGLAGGTDEQYF
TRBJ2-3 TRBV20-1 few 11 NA TGCAGTGCTAGGCTAACAGATACGCAGTATTTT CSARLTDTQYF
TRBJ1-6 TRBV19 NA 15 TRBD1 TGTGCCAGTAGTGTCGGGACAGTCAATAATTCACCCCTCCACTTT CASSVGTVNNSPLHF
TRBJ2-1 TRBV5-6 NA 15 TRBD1 TGTGCCAGCAGCTTAATGGGACAGGGCGACAATGAGCAGTTCTTC CASSLMGQGDNEQFF
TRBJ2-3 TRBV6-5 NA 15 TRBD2 TGTGCCAGCAGCCGAGGGACTAGCGGAAGAGATACGCAGTATTTT CASSRGTSGRDTQYF
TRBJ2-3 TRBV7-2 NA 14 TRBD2 TGTGCCAGCAGAGCGGGAGGGCTGGCAGATACGCAGTATTTT CASRAGGLADTQYF
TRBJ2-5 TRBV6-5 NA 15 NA TGTGCCAGCAGTTACTCGCCCGGAGGTGGAGAGACCCAGTACTTC CASSYSPGGGETQYF
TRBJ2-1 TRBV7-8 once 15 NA TGTGCCAGCAGCCGCGAGACCCTAGTAGACAATGAGCAGTTCTTC CASSRETLVDNEQFF
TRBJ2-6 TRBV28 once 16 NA TGTGCCAGCAGTTTAACGGTTCCCTCTGGGGCCAACGTCCTGACTTTC CASSLTVPSGANVLTF
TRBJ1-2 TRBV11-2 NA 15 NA TGTGCCAGCAGCTTAGTCCCCGACAGATCCTATGGCTACACCTTC CASSLVPDRSYGYTF
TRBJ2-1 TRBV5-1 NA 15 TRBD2 TGCGCCAGCAGCACAGGACTAGCGGGAATCAATGAGCAGTTCTTC CASSTGLAGINEQFF
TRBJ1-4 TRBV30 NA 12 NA TGTGCCTGGAACAGCCATAATGAAAAACTGTTTTTT CAWNSHNEKLFF
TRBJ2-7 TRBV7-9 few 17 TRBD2 TGTGCCAGCAGCTCTGACCTGGGCGGGAGATCTGGGAACGAGCAGTACTTC CASSSDLGGRSGNEQYF
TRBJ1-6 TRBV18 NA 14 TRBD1 TGTGCCAGCTCACCAGACAGGGACAATTCACCCCTCCACTTT CASSPDRDNSPLHF
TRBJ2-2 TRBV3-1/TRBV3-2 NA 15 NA TGTGCCAGCAGCCAGGGGGACAAGAACACCGGGGAGCTGTTTTTT CASSQGDKNTGELFF
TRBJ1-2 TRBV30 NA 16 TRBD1 TGTGCCTGGAGTCCGACAGGGTCGGTATCTTTCTATGGCTACACCTTC CAWSPTGSVSFYGYTF
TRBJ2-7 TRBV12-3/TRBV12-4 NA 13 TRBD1 TGTGCCAGCAGTGCCGGGACAGGCTACGAGCAGTACTTC CASSAGTGYEQYF
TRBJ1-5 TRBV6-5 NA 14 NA TGTGCCAGCAGTTACGGGGGGGGCAATCAGCCCCAGCATTTT CASSYGGGNQPQHF
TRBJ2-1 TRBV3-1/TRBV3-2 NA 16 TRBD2 TGTGCCAGCAGGGCACCGGGACTAGCGCCATACAATGAGCAGTTCTTC CASRAPGLAPYNEQFF
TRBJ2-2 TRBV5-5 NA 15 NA TGTGCCAGCAGCTTGGCCGGGATGGAGGTCGGGGAGCTGTTTTTT CASSLAGMEVGELFF
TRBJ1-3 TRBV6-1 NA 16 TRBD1 TGTGCCAGCAGTGACCCGCGGACAGGGGCTGGAAACACCATATATTTT CASSDPRTGAGNTIYF
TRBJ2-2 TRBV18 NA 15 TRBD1 TGTGCCAGCCAACGGACAGGGCCGAACACCGGGGAGCTGTTTTTT CASQRTGPNTGELFF
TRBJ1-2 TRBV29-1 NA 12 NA TGCAGCGTTGGGACTACTCGTTATGCCTACACCTTC CSVGTTRYAYTF
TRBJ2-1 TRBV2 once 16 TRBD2 TGTGCCAGCAGTCGTTTAGCGGGAATGGGAGGGAAGGAGCAGTTCTTC CASSRLAGMGGKEQFF
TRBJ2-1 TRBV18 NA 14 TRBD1 TGTGCCAGCTCACCGGGACAGGGGGTTTATGAGCAGTTCTTC CASSPGQGVYEQFF
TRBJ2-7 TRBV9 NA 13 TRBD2 TGTGCCAGCAGCGTAGACGGGAGGAACGAGCAGTACTTC CASSVDGRNEQYF
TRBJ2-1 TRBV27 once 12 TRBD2 TGTGCCAGCAGTTGGGGGGGTTCTGAACAGTTCTTC CASSWGGSEQFF
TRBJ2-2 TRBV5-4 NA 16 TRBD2 TGTGCCAGCAGCCCCGGAACAGCGGGAGGCAGCGGGGAGCTGTTTTTT CASSPGTAGGSGELFF
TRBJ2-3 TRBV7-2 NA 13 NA TGTGCCAGCAGCCTAACGTCCCGTGATACGCAGTATTTT CASSLTSRDTQYF
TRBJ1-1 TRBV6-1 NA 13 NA TGTGCCAGCAGTGAAGTGGGAGTAGGGGAAGCTTTCTTT CASSEVGVGEAFF
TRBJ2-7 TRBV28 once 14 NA TGTGCCAGCAGTCCCTCAGCGAGAAGGCACGAGCAGTACTTC CASSPSARRHEQYF
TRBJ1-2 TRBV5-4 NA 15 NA TGTGCCAGCAGCCAAAGGGCGGGGGGCGCCTATGGCTACACCTTC CASSQRAGGAYGYTF
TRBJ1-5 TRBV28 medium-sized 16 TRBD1 TGTGCCAGCAGTTTGATTACAGGGGGGGGAAATCAGCCCCAGCATTTT CASSLITGGGNQPQHF
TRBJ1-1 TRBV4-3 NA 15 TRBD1 TGCGCCAGCAGCCAAGATGGACAGGGCCGAGGGGAAGCTTTCTTT CASSQDGQGRGEAFF
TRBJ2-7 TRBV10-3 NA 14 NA TGTGCCATCAGTAATACAGGCAGCTCCTACGAGCAGTACTTC CAISNTGSSYEQYF
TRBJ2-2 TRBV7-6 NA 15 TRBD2 TGTGCCAGCAGCCCCCAACTGGGGGGGACCGGGGAGCTGTTTTTT CASSPQLGGTGELFF
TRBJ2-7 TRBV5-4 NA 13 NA TGTGCCAGCAGCTCTATGACAATCCAAGAGCAGTACTTC CASSSMTIQEQYF
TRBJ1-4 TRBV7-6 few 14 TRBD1 TGTGCCAGCGGCTCCGGGACAGCCCCCGAAAAACTGTTTTTT CASGSGTAPEKLFF
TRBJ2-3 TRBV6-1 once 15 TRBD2 TGTGCCAGCAGTGAAGACCTAGCGGGCACAGATACGCAGTATTTT CASSEDLAGTDTQYF
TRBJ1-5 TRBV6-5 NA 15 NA TGTGCCAGCAGAATCTCAGCGGATAGCAATCAGCCCCAGCATTTT CASRISADSNQPQHF
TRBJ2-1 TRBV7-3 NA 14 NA TGTGCCAGCAGCTTACGGGGCTCCTACAATGAGCAGTTCTTC CASSLRGSYNEQFF
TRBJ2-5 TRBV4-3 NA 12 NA TGCGCCAGCAGCCAAGTTCGAGAGACCCAGTACTTC CASSQVRETQYF